The 27 T cell receptor beta chains below were found in one sample sequenced in a study of blood T cell repertoires in COVID-19. The assay was immunoSEQ multiplex PCR, and TCRdb's table has in-frame clones only and misses some. The data hold approximately 82,000 clones, with around 83% observed a single time. The source material was peripheral blood. The source of these receptors is a woman aged 60-75 years with acute or convalescent COVID-19.

This clone was seen once. The V gene is TRBV19, the J gene TRBJ2-1; weak D call: TRBD1 (6 bases). The CDR3 is 13 residues long. V gave up 4 bases and J gave up 2 bases, with 6 bases separating them. Germline assignment: CDR1 LNHDA and CDR2 SQIVND (reference sequence). In DNA, the CDR3 is TGTGCCAGTAGTAAGGGGGCCTACAATGAGCAGTTCTTC. Its translation: CASSKGAYNEQFF.

The rearrangement joins TRBV7-2 to TRBJ2-1; D is possibly TRBD1 (6 bases). Trimming pared 8 bases from V and 0 bases from J, leaving 8 bases between. The CDR3 runs to 13 residues. CDR1 and CDR2 from the germline V gene are SGHTA and FQGNSA. CDR3 sequence (DNA): TGTGCCAGCCAGGGGAGCTCCTACAATGAGCAGTTCTTC. Its translation is CASQGSSYNEQFF.

This chain connects TRBV9 to TRBJ1-2, with 7 nucleotides matching TRBD1. The V gene end was trimmed by 0 bases and the J gene end by 1 base; junction bases not matched to a gene: 6. CDR3 length: 16 amino acids. The germline gives CDR1 SGDLS, CDR2 YYNGEE. In DNA, the CDR3 is TGTGCCAGCAGCGTAGATCAGGGGGGTCGTAACTATGGCTACACCTTC. It translates to CASSVDQGGRNYGYTF.

This chain joins TRBV12-3 or TRBV12-4 and TRBJ2-7; D may be TRBD1 (5 bases). The CDR3 is 13 residues long. Between the trimmed V and J ends, which lost 4 bases and 2 bases, there was a span of 9 bases. CDR3 protein: CASSWGKAYEQYF. CDR3 nucleotide sequence: TGTGCCAGCAGTTGGGGCAAAGCCTACGAGCAGTACTTC.

The chain couples TRBV4-2 to TRBJ1-1; 10 nucleotides align to TRBD1. Germline V gives CDR1 LGHNA, CDR2 YNFKEQ. The junction had 5 bases not matched to a gene; V was cut back by 4 bases and J by 3 bases. There are 15 residues in the CDR3. The CDR3: CASSRTGTGDTEAFF. CDR3 DNA sequence: TGTGCCAGCAGCCGTACCGGGACAGGGGACACTGAAGCTTTCTTT.

The DNA for the CDR3 is TGTGCCAGCAGCCCGACAGGCAACACTGAAGCTTTCTTT. This gives the protein CASSPTGNTEAFF. This sequence joins TRBV3-1 (or the pseudogene TRBV3-2) and TRBJ1-1, with D perhaps TRBD1 (6 bases). V was shortened by 4 bases and J by 2 bases, with 8 bases between the two germline ends. CDR1 and CDR2 from the germline V gene are LGHDT and YNNKEL (reference sequence). The CDR3 runs to 13 residues.

The chain carries TRBV10-3 and TRBJ1-3; D perhaps matches TRBD1 (6 bases). Trimming shortened V by 10 bases and J by 4 bases, and 11 bases separated the two germline ends. Germline V lookup: CDR1 ENHRY, CDR2 SYGVKD. The CDR3 spans 12 residues. For the CDR3, the DNA is TGTGCCACTTGGGACACCGGAAACACCATATATTTT. Translated, it gives CATWDTGNTIYF.

The V gene is TRBV7-9, the J gene TRBJ1-2, with 7 bases aligning to TRBD1. Trimming at V came to 2 bases and at J to 8 bases, leaving 17 bases not matched to a gene. This CDR3 region has 17 residues. Germline CDR1 and CDR2: SEHNR and FQNEAQ (reference sequence). The CDR3 DNA sequence: TGTGCCAGCAGCTTACACCTCAGCGGACAGGCGCGGAGGGGCTACACCTTC. Amino acid sequence: CASSLHLSGQARRGYTF.

The rearrangement joins TRBV2 to TRBJ1-4; no reliable D call. CDR1 and CDR2 from the germline V gene are SNHLY and FYNNEI. The V end was cut by 6 bases, the J end by 0 bases, with 11 bases between. CDR3 size: 15 residues. CDR3 in amino acids: CASSALTTTNEKLFF. In nucleotides, the CDR3 is TGTGCCAGCAGCGCCTTGACTACAACTAATGAAAAACTGTTTTTT.

The V call is TRBV5-5, the J call TRBJ2-3; weak D call: TRBD2 (6 bases). Trimming stripped 3 bases from V and 8 bases from J, with 13 bases between. In germline, CDR1 is SGHKS, CDR2 YYEKEE (reference sequence). This CDR3 has 13 amino acids. As DNA, the CDR3 is TGTGCCAGCAGCTCGGCCGCGGGGACTACGCAGTATTTT. It translates to CASSSAAGTTQYF.

This sequence joins TRBV10-2 and TRBJ1-5; D gene unclear. Germline CDR1 is WSHSY and CDR2 is SAAADI. The CDR3 has 14 residues. V lost 7 bases, J lost 5 bases, and 15 bases lay in between. The CDR3 here is CASTDNDRDQPQHF. The CDR3 nucleotides read TGCGCCAGCACTGATAATGACCGGGATCAGCCCCAGCATTTT.

The chain couples TRBV9 to TRBJ2-5; D is possibly TRBD2 (6 bases). Germline V gene lookup returns CDR1 SGDLS and CDR2 YYNGEE. V lost 4 bases to trimming and J lost 1 base, with 17 bases between them. The CDR3 extends over 16 amino acids. CDR3 loop: CASSPAGPLIQETQYF. The CDR3 DNA reads as TGTGCCAGCAGCCCAGCGGGCCCCCTTATCCAAGAGACCCAGTACTTC.

The rearrangement links TRBV5-1 to TRBJ2-1; 10 bases line up with TRBD2. The germline CDR1 and CDR2 sequences are SGHRS and YFSETQ. V was pared by 4 bases and J by 2 bases, with 6 bases of the junction left unmatched. The CDR3 is made up of 16 amino acids. The CDR3 DNA reads TGCGCCAGCAGCCCAGGACTAGCGGAGACCTACAATGAGCAGTTCTTC. Translating gives CASSPGLAETYNEQFF.

V is TRBV15 and J is TRBJ1-3, with TRBD1 matching over 7 bases. Germline V gene data show CDR1 as LNHNV and CDR2 as YYDKDF (reference sequence). The CDR3 loop spans 14 amino acids. With 6 bases clipped from V and 0 bases from J, the junction kept 2 bases outside the gene matches. CDR3 residues: CATRQGGSGNTIYF. DNA of the CDR3: TGTGCCACCAGGCAGGGGGGCTCTGGAAACACCATATATTTT.

This clone was detected only once. The chain couples TRBV7-2 to TRBJ2-5, with a tentative D call TRBD2 (6 bases). The CDR3 sequence is 13 residues long. The germline gives CDR1 SGHTA, CDR2 FQGNSA. Between the trimmed V and J ends, which lost 5 bases and 3 bases, there was a span of 10 bases. The CDR3 here is CASSRGLEETQYF. CDR3 in DNA: TGTGCCAGCAGCCGGGGGTTGGAAGAGACCCAGTACTTC.

This chain uses TRBV10-1 with TRBJ1-2; D is unclear. Trimming took off 0 bases at V and 3 bases at J, with 11 bases between the two ends. Germline lookup yields CDR1 WNHNN and CDR2 SYGVQD (reference sequence). This CDR3 spans 15 amino acids. The CDR3 DNA reads as TGCGCCAGCAGTGAGTCGCAAGCCGGGGACTATGGCTACACCTTC. Its protein product is CASSESQAGDYGYTF.

The chain has TRBV7-9 and TRBJ1-1, with D perhaps matching TRBD1 (5 bases). The CDR3 runs 11 residues. Deletions cut 8 bases from V and 2 bases from J, with 6 bases between. CDR1 and CDR2 (germline): SEHNR, FQNEAQ (reference sequence). DNA of the CDR3: TGTGCCAGCGACAGAAACACTGAAGCTTTCTTT. It translates to CASDRNTEAFF.

The chain couples TRBV2 to TRBJ1-4, with TRBD1 matching 10 bases. This CDR3 is built from 14 residues. Looked up from germline, CDR1 is SNHLY and CDR2 is FYNNEI. The V gene end was trimmed by 6 bases and the J gene end by 8 bases; junction bases not matched to a gene: 6. This CDR3 is CASRGDRGWEKLFF. CDR3 coding DNA: TGTGCCAGCAGAGGGGACAGGGGTTGGGAAAAACTGTTTTTT. The full variable domain, rest sourced from reference TRBV2 and TRBJ1-4, is EPEVTQTPSHQVTQMGQEVILRCVPISNHLYFYWYRQILGQKVEFLVSFYNNEISEKSEIFDDQFSVERPDGSNFTLKIRSTKLEDSAMYFCASRGDRGWEKLFFGSGTQLSVL.

The chain couples TRBV5-1 to TRBJ2-3; D is unresolved. V was cut by 4 bases and J by 4 bases, with 13 bases left in between. The CDR3 contains 14 residues. Germline values: CDR1 SGHRS, CDR2 YFSETQ. CDR3 sequence: CASSPYARPDTQYF. For the CDR3, the DNA is TGCGCCAGCAGCCCTTACGCCAGGCCAGATACGCAGTATTTT.

The CDR3 sequence is CASRFTGYYGYTF. CDR3 nucleotides: TGTGCCAGCAGGTTCACAGGGTATTACGGCTACACCTTC. The rearrangement uses TRBV6-5 and TRBJ1-2; D is perhaps TRBD1 (6 bases). CDR3 length equals 13 residues. V gave up 6 bases and J gave up 8 bases, with 16 bases separating them. Germline loops: CDR1 MNHEY, CDR2 SVGAGI.

The gene calls are TRBV7-9 and TRBJ2-1; tentative D call: TRBD2 (6 bases). Trimming stripped 6 bases from V and 9 bases from J, with 12 bases between. The V gene's germline CDR1 is SEHNR and CDR2 FQNEAQ (reference sequence). The CDR3 length is 12 residues. In DNA form, the CDR3 reads TGTGCCAGCAGTTGGGGGGACGCTGAGCAGTTCTTC. This encodes CASSWGDAEQFF. Using reference TRBV7-9 and TRBJ2-1 for the parts outside the CDR3, the full variable domain is DTGVSQNPRHKITKRGQNVTFRCDPISEHNRLYWYRQTLGQGPEFLTYFQNEAQLEKSRLLSDRFSAERPKGSFSTLEIQRTEQGDSAMYLCASSWGDAEQFFGPGTRLTVL.

V gene TRBV4-1 combines with J gene TRBJ2-7, with D perhaps TRBD1 (6 bases). Germline CDR1 MGHRA, CDR2 YSYEKL. The CDR3 contains 13 residues. Trimming pared 1 base from V and 10 bases from J, leaving 14 bases between. The DNA for the CDR3 is TGCGCCAGCAGCCAAGTTACGGACAGTCTTCAGTACTTC. Its translation: CASSQVTDSLQYF.

The chain joins TRBV7-2 to TRBJ2-2; 11 nucleotides line up with TRBD2. CDR1 SGHTA and CDR2 FQGNSA come from the germline V gene. The junction had 7 bases not matched to a gene; V was cut back by 9 bases and J by 1 base. The CDR3 has 16 residues. CDR3 residues: CARGGLAGGNTGELFF. CDR3 in DNA: TGTGCCAGAGGCGGGCTAGCGGGGGGGAACACCGGGGAGCTGTTTTTT.

This clone has a single count. The chain combines TRBV6-1 with TRBJ2-7; D unresolved. Germline V gene sequence: CDR1 MNHNS, CDR2 SASEGT. This CDR3 comprises 11 residues. Trimming left V 2 bases short and J 12 bases short, with 11 bases between. CDR3 nucleotide sequence: TGTGCCAGCAGTGAAAACTACGTATTGTACTTC. Protein product: CASSENYVLYF.

The V call is TRBV28, the J call TRBJ1-5; 8 bases match TRBD1. The germline V gene encodes CDR1 MDHEN and CDR2 SYDVKM. CDR3 length: 15 residues. V lost 6 bases, J lost 4 bases, and 8 bases stayed unmatched. The CDR3 loop is CASSRDRGGNQPQHF. Here the CDR3 DNA reads TGTGCCAGCAGCCGAGACAGGGGTGGAAATCAGCCCCAGCATTTT.

The V gene is TRBV25-1, the J gene TRBJ2-5; D is ambiguous. Germline loops: CDR1 MGHDK, CDR2 SYGVNS. V lost 4 bases and J 4 bases, leaving 10 bases between the germline ends. The CDR3 has 13 amino acids. The CDR3 is CASSVTGLETQYF. The CDR3 coding sequence is TGTGCCAGCAGTGTTACCGGGTTAGAGACCCAGTACTTC. The full variable domain, with the rest looked up from reference TRBV25-1 and TRBJ2-5, is EADIYQTPRYLVIGTGKKITLECSQTMGHDKMYWYQQDPGMELHLIHYSYGVNSTEKGDLSSESTVSRIRTEHFPLTLESARPSHTSQYLCASSVTGLETQYFGPGTRLLVL.

V and J are TRBV2 and TRBJ1-2, with 9 bases aligning to TRBD1. With 7 bases clipped from V and 4 bases from J, the junction kept 7 bases outside the gene matches. CDR3 size: 14 residues. From germline, CDR1 is SNHLY and CDR2 FYNNEI. The CDR3 loop reads CASTPGQGTYGYTF. Here the CDR3 DNA reads TGTGCCAGCACCCCGGGACAGGGTACCTATGGCTACACCTTC.